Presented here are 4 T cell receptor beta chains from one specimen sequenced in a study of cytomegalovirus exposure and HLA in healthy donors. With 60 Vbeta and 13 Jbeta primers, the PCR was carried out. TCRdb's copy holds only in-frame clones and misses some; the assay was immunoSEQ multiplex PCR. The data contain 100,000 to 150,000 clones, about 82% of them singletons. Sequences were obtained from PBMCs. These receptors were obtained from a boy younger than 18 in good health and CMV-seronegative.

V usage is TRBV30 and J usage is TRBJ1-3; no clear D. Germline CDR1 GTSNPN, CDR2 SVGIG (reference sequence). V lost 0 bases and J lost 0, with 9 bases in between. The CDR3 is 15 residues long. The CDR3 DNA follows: TGTGCCTGGAGTGTAACGGTGCTCTCTGGAAACACCATATATTTT. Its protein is CAWSVTVLSGNTIYF.

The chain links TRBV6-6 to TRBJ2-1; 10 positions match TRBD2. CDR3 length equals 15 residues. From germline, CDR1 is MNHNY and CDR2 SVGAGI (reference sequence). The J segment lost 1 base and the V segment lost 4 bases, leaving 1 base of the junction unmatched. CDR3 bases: TGTGCCAGCAGTTCACTAGCGGGATCCTACAATGAGCAGTTCTTC. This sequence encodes CASSSLAGSYNEQFF.

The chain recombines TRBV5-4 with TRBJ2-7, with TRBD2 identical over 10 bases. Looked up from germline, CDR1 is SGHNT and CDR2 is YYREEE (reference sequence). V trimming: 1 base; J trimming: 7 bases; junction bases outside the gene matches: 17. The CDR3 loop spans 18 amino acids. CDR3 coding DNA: TGTGCCAGCAGCTTGATTTGGGGTGGGCTAGCGGGAGACGCTGAGCAGTACTTC. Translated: CASSLIWGGLAGDAEQYF.

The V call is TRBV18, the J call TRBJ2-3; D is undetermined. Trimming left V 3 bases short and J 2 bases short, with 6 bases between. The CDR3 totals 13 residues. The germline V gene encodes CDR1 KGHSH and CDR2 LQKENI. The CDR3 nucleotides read TGTGCCAGCTCACCCGGGTCCACAGATACGCAGTATTTT. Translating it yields CASSPGSTDTQYF.